This entry lists 28 T cell receptor beta chains sequenced from one sample in a study of T cells in Graves' hyperthyroidism and ophthalmopathy. Amplification of TCR beta CDR3 regions was performed using RNA transcripts as template. The HTBI primer set served for first-round RT-PCR of the TCR CDR3. Using its own MiXCR run on the multiplex PCR reads, TCRdb lists one record per CDR3 protein. The data contain under 350,000 distinct CDR3 sequences, approximately 13% of them singletons. Sequencing was performed on blood. The receptor source for this set is a woman between 35 and 50 years old with Graves' ophthalmopathy.

This clonotype appeared many times. The CDR3 DNA sequence: TGTGCCAGCAGTTACTCGGGACAGGGCTATGGCTACACCTTC. It codes for CASSYSGQGYGYTF. The V and J genes are TRBV6-2 or TRBV6-3 and TRBJ1-2, with 9 nucleotides matching TRBD1. Per germline, CDR1 MNHEY and CDR2 SVGEGT. The CDR3 loop spans 14 amino acids. Trimming removed 0 bases from V and 4 bases from J; junction bases left unmatched: 0.

This clonotype was seen only a few times. The gene calls are TRBV24-1 and TRBJ2-1; tentatively, D is TRBD2 (5 bases). The CDR3 is made up of 14 amino acids. CDR1 is KGHDR and CDR2 is SFDVKD in the germline V gene. V was cut by 9 bases and J by 4 bases, with 15 bases left in between. DNA for the CDR3: TGTGCCACCGCTTCACCGTCGGGGTACAATGAGCAGTTCTTC. Protein: CATASPSGYNEQFF.

This clonotype showed up many times. V gene TRBV20-1 combines with J gene TRBJ1-1, with D possibly being TRBD1 (6 bases). The V end was cut by 3 bases, the J end by 1 base, with 18 bases between. Looked up from germline, CDR1 is DFQATT and CDR2 is SNEGSKA (reference sequence). This CDR3 spans 16 amino acids. The DNA of the CDR3 is TGCAGTGCTAGGGGTGGTAGCGGGGGCAAGAACACTGAAGCTTTCTTT. Translating it yields CSARGGSGGKNTEAFF.

Many counts were recorded for this clonotype. The chain has TRBV12-3 or TRBV12-4 and TRBJ2-1; 12 bases agree with TRBD2. The CDR3 contains 16 residues. V lost 6 bases and J lost 5; bases outside the gene matches: 8. The CDR3 spells CASSPRLAGVNNEQFF. Here the CDR3 DNA reads TGTGCCAGCAGCCCTCGACTAGCGGGAGTAAACAATGAGCAGTTCTTC.

The sample holds a few counts of this clonotype. The chain has TRBV4-2 and TRBJ2-1; TRBD2 aligns across 7 bases. The CDR3 is 15 amino acids. Germline CDR1 reads LGHNA; CDR2 reads YNFKEQ. V was clipped by 2 bases and J by 6 bases; unmatched bases: 7. The CDR3 coding sequence is TGTGCCAGCAGCCAACGGGAGGACAACCTCAATGAGCAGTTCTTC. It is translated as CASSQREDNLNEQFF.

This clonotype was seen at least ten times. The chain couples TRBV7-9 to TRBJ1-1; TRBD1 matches at 10 bases. Germline-derived CDR1 and CDR2 are SEHNR and FQNEAQ (reference sequence). Germline trimming cut 5 bases from V and 5 bases from J; bases unmatched to any gene: 8. This CDR3 contains 15 residues. Here the CDR3 reads CASSPRTGGRTEAFF. CDR3 in DNA: TGTGCCAGCAGCCCAAGGACAGGGGGTCGGACTGAAGCTTTCTTT.

The rearrangement joins TRBV5-8 to TRBJ1-1; D uncertain. Trimming shortened V by 3 bases and J by 4 bases, and 16 bases separated the two germline ends. The CDR3 consists of 15 residues. Germline V gene sequence: CDR1 SGHTS, CDR2 YDEGEE. CDR3 region: CASSSVDLVGTEAFF. The CDR3 bases are TGTGCCAGCAGCTCGGTCGATTTGGTGGGCACTGAAGCTTTCTTT.

The sample holds many counts of this clonotype. The rearrangement joins TRBV9 to TRBJ1-2; no clear D gene. V lost 0 bases and J 0 bases, leaving 9 bases between the germline ends. CDR1 is SGDLS and CDR2 is YYNGEE in the germline V gene. The CDR3 totals 15 residues. Written as DNA, the CDR3 is TGTGCCAGCAGCGTAGGAGTTGCCTCTAACTATGGCTACACCTTC. Residues: CASSVGVASNYGYTF.

V and J are TRBV13 and TRBJ1-3; 8 bases fit TRBD1. CDR1 is PRHDT and CDR2 is FYEKMQ in the germline V gene (reference sequence). CDR3 length: 15 amino acids. The V and J ends lost 4 bases and 4 bases, in that order; junction bases with no gene match: 6. DNA of the CDR3: TGTGCCAGCAGCTCCCAGGGGGCGCTAGGAAACACCATATATTTT. As protein: CASSSQGALGNTIYF. The full variable domain, completed using reference TRBV13 and TRBJ1-3, is AAGVIQSPRHLIKEKRETATLKCYPIPRHDTVYWYQQGPGQDPQFLISFYEKMQSDKGSIPDRFSAQQFSDYHSELNMSSLELGDSALYFCASSSQGALGNTIYFGEGSWLTVV.

In its sample, this clonotype was seen a few times. The rearrangement uses TRBV5-5 and TRBJ2-1, with TRBD2 matching over 13 bases. Germline CDR1 reads SGHKS; CDR2 reads YYEKEE (reference sequence). This CDR3 region has 14 residues. Germline trimming cut 6 bases from V and 9 bases from J; bases unmatched to any gene: 6. This chain's CDR3 is CASTPRLAGGEQFF. The CDR3 nucleotides read TGTGCCAGCACCCCCCGACTAGCGGGAGGTGAGCAGTTCTTC.

This clonotype occurred many times. The chain uses TRBV7-9 and TRBJ2-1; a weak D match, TRBD2 (7 bases). Trimming cost V 9 bases and J 9 bases, with 18 bases left between them. This CDR3 region has 13 residues. Germline CDR1 and CDR2: SEHNR and FQNEAQ (reference sequence). The DNA for the CDR3 is TGTGCCAGTGTGCGGGGGCCACAAACTGAGCAGTTCTTC. It yields the protein CASVRGPQTEQFF.

This clonotype has ten or more counts. The rearrangement links TRBV28 to TRBJ1-1; TRBD1 matches 7 bases. J was trimmed by 4 bases and V by 6 bases; bases with no gene match: 8. This CDR3 is built from 14 residues. CDR1 and CDR2 (germline): MDHEN, SYDVKM. CDR3 sequence (DNA): TGTGCCAGCAGATTACAGGGGAGCGGCACTGAAGCTTTCTTT. Translated, it gives CASRLQGSGTEAFF. Drawing the rest from reference TRBV28 and TRBJ1-1, the complete variable domain is DVKVTQSSRYLVKRTGEKVFLECVQDMDHENMFWYRQDPGLGLRLIYFSYDVKMKEKGDIPEGYSVSREKKERFSLILESASTNQTSMYLCASRLQGSGTEAFFGQGTRLTVV.

This clonotype occurred a few times. The V gene is TRBV6-1, the J gene TRBJ1-6; the match to TRBD1 covers 9 bases. With V trimmed by 8 bases and J by 6 bases, 8 bases remained unmatched. This CDR3 comprises 15 residues. Germline CDR1 is MNHNS and CDR2 is SASEGT. The CDR3 DNA follows: TGTGCCAGCGGCTGGACAGGGGATTTTAATTCACCCCTCCACTTT. It encodes CASGWTGDFNSPLHF.

This clonotype came up many times. The chain recombines TRBV29-1 with TRBJ2-7; D unclear. V lost 0 bases to trimming and J lost 3 bases, with 6 bases between them. The CDR3 consists of 12 residues. Germline V gives CDR1 SQVTM, CDR2 ANQGSEA. The chain's CDR3 is CSVEDHIYEQYF. For the CDR3, the DNA is TGCAGCGTTGAAGATCACATCTACGAGCAGTACTTC.

This clonotype was observed many times. The chain recombines TRBV28 with TRBJ1-5, with 8 bases identical to TRBD1. V lost 6 bases, J lost 6 bases, and 7 bases stayed unmatched. CDR1 and CDR2 from the germline V gene are MDHEN and SYDVKM. The CDR3 loop spans 14 amino acids. DNA for the CDR3: TGTGCCAGCAGAAGGACAGGGCGGTCTCAGCCCCAGCATTTT. This codes for CASRRTGRSQPQHF.

This clonotype showed up many times. This chain connects TRBV3-1 to TRBJ2-2; D gene unclear. The V gene lost 1 base and the J gene lost 6 bases, with 3 bases spanning the gap. The germline gives CDR1 LGHDT, CDR2 YNNKEL (reference sequence). The CDR3 consists of 12 residues. The CDR3 protein is CASSQGPGELFF. DNA for the CDR3: TGTGCCAGCAGCCAAGGTCCCGGGGAGCTGTTTTTT.

The table lists this clonotype with many counts. This sequence joins TRBV6-1 and TRBJ1-5; D ambiguous. V was shortened by 4 bases and J by 0 bases, with 13 bases between the two germline ends. The germline gives CDR1 MNHNS, CDR2 SASEGT. The CDR3 spans 16 residues. CDR3 DNA: TGTGCCAGCAGTGGTGGAAGAGATAATAGCAATCAGCCCCAGCATTTT. Translated, it gives CASSGGRDNSNQPQHF.

On this clonotype itself: At one boundary the junction diverges from the germline segment, which might be a read error. The V and J genes are TRBV7-2 and TRBJ1-5; no reliable D call. The CDR3 contains 14 residues. Germline V CDR1 and CDR2: SGHTA, FQGNSA. CDR3 sequence: CVSSLTGRNQPQHF. CDR3 sequence (DNA): TGTGTCAGCAGCCTGACCGGGCGCAATCAGCCCCAGCATTTC.

This clonotype was seen many times. The chain recombines TRBV11-2 with TRBJ2-7; tentatively, D is TRBD1 (6 bases). V lost 1 base, J lost 1 base, and 20 bases lay in between. This CDR3 comprises 18 residues. From germline, CDR1 is SGHAT and CDR2 FQNNGV. For the CDR3, the DNA is TGTGCCAGCAGCTTAGGAGACAGGCTTACACGGTGGTCCTACGAGCAGTACTTC. Residues: CASSLGDRLTRWSYEQYF.

Ten or more counts support this clonotype. DNA of the CDR3: TGTGCCATCAGTGACCGCCGGCTTAATGAAAAACTGTTTTTT. The encoded protein is CAISDRRLNEKLFF. The gene calls are TRBV10-3 and TRBJ1-4; unclear D gene. The CDR3 is 14 amino acids. Germline V gene sequence: CDR1 ENHRY, CDR2 SYGVKD. V shed 3 bases and J shed 4 bases, with 9 bases lying between them.

In this sample, this clonotype turned up a few times. The rearrangement joins TRBV10-3 to TRBJ2-3, with 7 bases lining up with TRBD2. The trim removed 2 bases at V and 2 bases at J, leaving 10 bases unmatched. The length of the CDR3 is 17 residues. The germline V gene encodes CDR1 ENHRY and CDR2 SYGVKD. CDR3 nucleotide sequence: TGTGCCATCAGTGAGGGTATGGCGGGAGTTACCACAGATACGCAGTATTTT. Translation gives CAISEGMAGVTTDTQYF.

The sample holds a few counts of this clonotype. Given a much more abundant clone one base away, this may be a read error. The chain couples TRBV25-1 to TRBJ1-6; perhaps TRBD1 as D (5 bases). There are 16 residues in the CDR3. V dropped 1 base and J dropped 7 bases, with 14 bases sitting between them. Per the germline V gene, CDR1 is MGHDK and CDR2 is SYGVNS. The DNA of the CDR3 is TGTGCCAGCAGTGAATTATTGGAAGGGGAGAATTCACCCCTCCACTTT. Protein sequence: CASSELLEGENSPLHF.

This clonotype has at least ten counts. The chain has TRBV6-1 and TRBJ1-3, with D perhaps TRBD1 (5 bases). V dropped 8 bases and J dropped 1 base, with 6 bases sitting between them. The CDR3 extends over 12 amino acids. Germline CDR1 and CDR2: MNHNS and SASEGT. The CDR3 region has the DNA TGTGCCAGCGGGGGATCTGGAAACACCATATATTTT. The encoded protein is CASGGSGNTIYF.

This clonotype was recorded many times. This chain connects TRBV7-9 to TRBJ2-3; possible D gene TRBD2, 6 bases. CDR1 SEHNR and CDR2 FQNEAQ come from the germline V gene (reference sequence). The V end was cut by 3 bases, the J end by 0 bases, with 19 bases between. The CDR3 has 18 residues. The CDR3 here is CASSFPRASASSTDTQYF. CDR3 DNA sequence: TGTGCCAGCAGCTTTCCTAGGGCTAGCGCAAGTAGCACAGATACGCAGTATTTT.

This clonotype was seen a handful of times. The V and J genes are TRBV19 and TRBJ2-5; D assignment may be TRBD1 or TRBD2 (7 bases each). The CDR3 loop spans 13 amino acids. The ends were cut back, 3 bases at V and 5 bases at J, with 10 bases in the middle. Germline values: CDR1 LNHDA, CDR2 SQIVND (reference sequence). The CDR3 DNA is TGTGCCAGTAGTATGCAGGGGGGGGAGACCCAGTACTTC. Protein sequence: CASSMQGGETQYF.

The sample holds many counts of this clonotype. The chain joins TRBV20-1 to TRBJ2-3; 7 nucleotides agree with TRBD2. The germline V gene encodes CDR1 DFQATT and CDR2 SNEGSKA (reference sequence). CDR3 length: 15 amino acids. V was pared by 3 bases and J by 2 bases, with 8 bases of the junction left unmatched. Written as DNA, the CDR3 is TGCAGTGCTAGGTCCGGTAGCGGGCTCACAGATACGCAGTATTTT. This gives the protein CSARSGSGLTDTQYF.

This rearrangement joins TRBV3-1 to TRBJ2-2; D is perhaps TRBD1 (6 bases). The length of the CDR3 is 16 residues. Germline CDR1 LGHDT, CDR2 YNNKEL (reference sequence). Trimming took off 2 bases at V and 4 bases at J, with 14 bases between the two ends. DNA for the CDR3: TGTGCCAGCAGCCAATACCTCACAGGGATCACCGGGGAGCTGTTTTTT. This sequence encodes CASSQYLTGITGELFF.

The chain combines TRBV11-2 with TRBJ2-4, with no clear D. Germline CDR1 SGHAT, CDR2 FQNNGV. The V gene lost 3 bases and the J gene lost 0 bases, with 9 bases spanning the gap. This CDR3 spans 15 amino acids. The CDR3 spells CASSLVDLAKNIQYF. The CDR3 DNA reads TGTGCCAGCAGCTTGGTGGATCTAGCCAAAAACATTCAGTACTTC.